A selection of T cell receptor beta chains follows, all from one sample in a study of tumor-infiltrating lymphocytes in localized non-small cell lung cancer. Libraries were prepared by immunoSEQ multiplex PCR; TCRdb keeps only in-frame clonotypes and omits some of them. The data contain roughly 6,400 clones, around 70% of them seen just once; the ten biggest clones take up 6.5%. Sequenced input: uninvolved lung tissue not adjacent to the tumor. The receptor set was obtained from a human donor with non-small cell lung cancer. The CDR3 runs from the conserved cysteine through the conserved F or W. D genes are given only for firm matches. For some rows the clone size is stated as once, few or many, or as a class when expanded; others skip it.

j_call v_call d_call clone_size cdr3_nt cdr3_aa
TRBJ1-1 TRBV27 - - TGTGCCAGCAGTTTAAAGGCCGGGACGGTGAACACTGAAGCTTTCTTT CASSLKAGTVNTEAFF
TRBJ2-7 TRBV7-9 - - TGTGCCAGCAGCTTAAGTCCTAGCATTTCCTACGAGCAGTACTTC CASSLSPSISYEQYF
TRBJ2-5 TRBV10-1 - - TGCGCCAGCAGTGACGCCCCGTGGGAGACCCAGTACTTC CASSDAPWETQYF
TRBJ1-5 TRBV19 - once TGTGCCAGTAGTATCGAGCACGGAGCTTATAGCAATCAGCCCCAGCATTTT CASSIEHGAYSNQPQHF
TRBJ2-1 TRBV7-2 TRBD2 - TGTGCCAGCAGCGCAGACTGGACTAGCGGGGAACCCCCGTTCTTC CASSADWTSGEPPFF
TRBJ2-7 TRBV7-2 TRBD2 - TGTGCCAGCAGCTTAGCGGGGGGACTAGCAGGTTTGGGCGAGCAGTACTTC CASSLAGGLAGLGEQYF
TRBJ2-7 TRBV19 - - TGTGCCAGTAGTATCGTAGCCGGATACGAGCAGTACTTC CASSIVAGYEQYF
TRBJ2-1 TRBV27 - - TGTGCCAGCAGTTTATCGGGAAGCGGCCTGCAGTTCTTC CASSLSGSGLQFF
TRBJ2-3 TRBV6-6 - - TGTGCCAGCAGTTACACCGGGGCCTACCCCACAGATACGCAGTATTTT CASSYTGAYPTDTQYF
TRBJ2-2 TRBV29-1 - - TGCAGCGTTGAAGCGTCACGGCTAGCTGACACCGGGGAGCTGTTTTTT CSVEASRLADTGELFF
TRBJ2-1 TRBV6-4 TRBD2 few TGTGCCAGCAGTGTGCTAGCGGGAGGGGGCCACAATGAGCAGTTCTTC CASSVLAGGGHNEQFF
TRBJ2-3 TRBV11-2 - - TGTGCCAGCAGCTTCCGGGGCACAGATACGCAGTATTTT CASSFRGTDTQYF
TRBJ2-3 TRBV7-2 - - TGTGCCAGCAGCCCCCTAGTATTCGGGGATACGCAGTATTTT CASSPLVFGDTQYF
TRBJ2-7 TRBV25-1 - - TGTGCCAGCAGTGAGGCAGGAACCGTCTACGAGCAGTACTTC CASSEAGTVYEQYF
TRBJ1-3 TRBV11-2 TRBD1 - TGTGCCAGCAGCTTAGATGCGCGACAGGGGTCTGGAAACACCATATATTTT CASSLDARQGSGNTIYF
TRBJ2-2 TRBV6-4 TRBD1 - TGTGCCAGCAGTGATGGGACAGGGGACACCGGGGAGCTGTTTTTT CASSDGTGDTGELFF
TRBJ1-2 TRBV6-5 - - TGTGCCAGCAGTTACGGGCAGGGCGGGGGCTACACCTTC CASSYGQGGGYTF
TRBJ1-4 TRBV5-5 - - TGTGCCAGCAGCTTTAGGAGGGATAATGAAAAACTGTTTTTT CASSFRRDNEKLFF
TRBJ2-7 TRBV7-2 TRBD2 - TGTGCCAGCAGCCCATGGACTAGCGGGACCTACGAGCAGTACTTC CASSPWTSGTYEQYF